This TCR beta chain originates from a study of T cells in Graves' hyperthyroidism and ophthalmopathy. Amplification of TCR beta CDR3 regions was performed using RNA transcripts as template. During a first-round RT-PCR of the TCR CDR3, the HTBI primer set was used. In TCRdb, the multiplex PCR reads were re-called with MiXCR into one record per CDR3 protein. Among roughly 500,000 distinct CDR3 sequences listed, about half were seen once. This CDR3 is built from 13 residues. CDR1 SNHLY and CDR2 FYNNEI come from the germline V gene. General study findings and limits: Researchers report that a 13 V-J model separated ophthalmopathy from stable hyperthyroidism.

Details on this clonotype: Antigen unknown. At one end the junction does not follow the germline gene, possibly because of a read error.

The V and J genes are TRBV2 and TRBJ1-1; D is unresolved. The TCR sequence derives from an adult woman with Graves' disease, either hyperthyroidism or ophthalmopathy (not recorded which). Input material: peripheral blood or thyroid tissue (not recorded which). The CDR3 DNA follows: TGTGCCAGCAGTGGTGGTCTGAACACTGAAGCCTTCTTT. Its protein product is CASSGGLNTEAFF. Full variable domain (remainder filled in from reference TRBV2 and TRBJ1-1): EPEVTQTPSHQVTQMGQEVILRCVPISNHLYFYWYRQILGQKVEFLVSFYNNEISEKSEIFDDQFSVERPDGSNFTLKIRSTKLEDSAMYFCASSGGLNTEAFFGQGTRLTVV.